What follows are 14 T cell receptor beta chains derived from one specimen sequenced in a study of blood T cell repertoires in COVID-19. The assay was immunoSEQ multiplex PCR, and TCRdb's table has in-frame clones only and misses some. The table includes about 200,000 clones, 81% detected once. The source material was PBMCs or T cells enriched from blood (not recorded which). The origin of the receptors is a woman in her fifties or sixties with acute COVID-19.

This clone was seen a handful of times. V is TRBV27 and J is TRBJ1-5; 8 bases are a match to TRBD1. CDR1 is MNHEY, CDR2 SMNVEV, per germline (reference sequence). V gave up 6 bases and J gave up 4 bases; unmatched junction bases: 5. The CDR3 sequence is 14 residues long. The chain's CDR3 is CASRGTGTNQPQHF. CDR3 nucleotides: TGTGCCAGCAGAGGGACAGGTACTAATCAGCCCCAGCATTTT.

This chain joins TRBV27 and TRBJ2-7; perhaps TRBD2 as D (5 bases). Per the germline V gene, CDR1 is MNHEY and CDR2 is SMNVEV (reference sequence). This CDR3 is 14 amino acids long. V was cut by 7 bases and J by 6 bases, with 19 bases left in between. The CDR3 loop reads CASKRTGIGSEQYF. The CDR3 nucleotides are TGTGCCAGCAAACGGACCGGGATAGGTTCCGAGCAGTACTTC.

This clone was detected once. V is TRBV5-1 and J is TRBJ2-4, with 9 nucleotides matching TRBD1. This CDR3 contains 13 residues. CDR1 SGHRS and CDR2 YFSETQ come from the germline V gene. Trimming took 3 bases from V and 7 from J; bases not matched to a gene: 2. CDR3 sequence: CASSWDRVNIQYF. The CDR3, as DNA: TGCGCCAGCAGCTGGGACAGGGTGAACATTCAGTACTTC.

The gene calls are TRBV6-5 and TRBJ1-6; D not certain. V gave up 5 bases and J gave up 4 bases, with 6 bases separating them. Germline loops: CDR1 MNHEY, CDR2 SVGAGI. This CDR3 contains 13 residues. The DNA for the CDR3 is TGTGCCAGCAGTCGGGAGTATAATTCACCCCTCCACTTT. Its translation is CASSREYNSPLHF.

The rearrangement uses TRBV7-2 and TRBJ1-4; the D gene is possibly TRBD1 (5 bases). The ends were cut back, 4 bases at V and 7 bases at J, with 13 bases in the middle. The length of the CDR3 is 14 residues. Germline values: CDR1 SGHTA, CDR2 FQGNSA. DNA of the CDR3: TGTGCCAGCAGCTGGAATCAGGGAGGTGAAAAACTGTTTTTT. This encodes CASSWNQGGEKLFF.

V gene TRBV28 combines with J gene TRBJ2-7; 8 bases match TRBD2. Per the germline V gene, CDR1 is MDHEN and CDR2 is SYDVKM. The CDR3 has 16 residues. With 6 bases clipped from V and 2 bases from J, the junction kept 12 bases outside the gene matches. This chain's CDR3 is CASRPPTGGLPYEQYF. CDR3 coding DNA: TGTGCCAGCAGGCCACCCACGGGGGGGCTACCCTACGAGCAGTACTTC.

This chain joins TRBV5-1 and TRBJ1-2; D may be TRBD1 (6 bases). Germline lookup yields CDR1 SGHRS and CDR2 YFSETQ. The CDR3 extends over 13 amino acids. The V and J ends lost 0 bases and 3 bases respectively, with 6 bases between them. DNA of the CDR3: TGCGCCAGCAGCTTGGACAGGGACTATGGCTACACCTTC. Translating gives CASSLDRDYGYTF.

The CDR3 DNA follows: TGTGCCAGCAGCTTGGGGTGGGGGACAGGGGTGTACGAGCAGTACTTC. As protein: CASSLGWGTGVYEQYF. V and J are TRBV5-6 and TRBJ2-7; 10 bases are a match to TRBD1. Germline values: CDR1 SGHDT, CDR2 YYEEEE. The V gene end was trimmed by 0 bases and the J gene end by 4 bases; junction bases not matched to a gene: 7. This CDR3 region has 16 residues.

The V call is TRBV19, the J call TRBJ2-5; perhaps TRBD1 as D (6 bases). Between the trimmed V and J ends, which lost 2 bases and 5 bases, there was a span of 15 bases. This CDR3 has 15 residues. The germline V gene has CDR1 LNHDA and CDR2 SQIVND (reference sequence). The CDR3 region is CASSIRSRGSETQYF. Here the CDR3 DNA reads TGTGCCAGTAGTATACGAAGCAGGGGATCGGAGACCCAGTACTTC.

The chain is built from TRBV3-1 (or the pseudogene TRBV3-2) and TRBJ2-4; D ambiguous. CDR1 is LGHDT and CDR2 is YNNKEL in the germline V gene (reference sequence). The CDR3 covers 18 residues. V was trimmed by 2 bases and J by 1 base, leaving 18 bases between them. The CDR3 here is CASSQRTGSPSAKNIQYF. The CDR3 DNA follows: TGTGCCAGCAGCCAACGAACCGGGTCTCCTTCTGCCAAAAACATTCAGTACTTC.

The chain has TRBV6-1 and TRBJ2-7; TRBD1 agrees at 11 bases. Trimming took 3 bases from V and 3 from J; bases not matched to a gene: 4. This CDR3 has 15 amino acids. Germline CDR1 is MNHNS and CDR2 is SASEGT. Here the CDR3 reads CASSDPGTGGYEQYF. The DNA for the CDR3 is TGTGCCAGCAGTGACCCCGGGACAGGGGGCTACGAGCAGTACTTC.

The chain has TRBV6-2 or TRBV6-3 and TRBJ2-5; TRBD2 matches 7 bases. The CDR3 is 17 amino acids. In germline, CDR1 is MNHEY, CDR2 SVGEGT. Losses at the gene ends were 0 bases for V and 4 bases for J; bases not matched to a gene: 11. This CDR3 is CASSYSTSGGIRETQYF. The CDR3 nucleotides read TGTGCCAGCAGTTACTCGACTTCCGGGGGGATACGAGAGACCCAGTACTTC.

This CDR3 is CASSLFGGGPDGYGYTF. In nucleotides, the CDR3 is TGTGCCAGCAGCCTATTTGGGGGCGGGCCGGATGGCTATGGCTACACCTTC. The rearrangement joins TRBV3-1 (or the pseudogene TRBV3-2) to TRBJ1-2; D possibly corresponds to TRBD1 (6 bases). The CDR3 spans 17 residues. Trimming left V 4 bases short and J 4 bases short, with 22 bases between. Per germline, CDR1 LGHDT and CDR2 YNNKEL (reference sequence).

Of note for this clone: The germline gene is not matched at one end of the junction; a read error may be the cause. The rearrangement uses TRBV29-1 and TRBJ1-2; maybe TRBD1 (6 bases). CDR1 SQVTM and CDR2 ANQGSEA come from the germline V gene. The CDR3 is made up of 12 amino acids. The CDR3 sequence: CSVLSLGQLLHF. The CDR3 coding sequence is TGCAGCGTTTTGAGCTTAGGACAGCTACTACACTTC.